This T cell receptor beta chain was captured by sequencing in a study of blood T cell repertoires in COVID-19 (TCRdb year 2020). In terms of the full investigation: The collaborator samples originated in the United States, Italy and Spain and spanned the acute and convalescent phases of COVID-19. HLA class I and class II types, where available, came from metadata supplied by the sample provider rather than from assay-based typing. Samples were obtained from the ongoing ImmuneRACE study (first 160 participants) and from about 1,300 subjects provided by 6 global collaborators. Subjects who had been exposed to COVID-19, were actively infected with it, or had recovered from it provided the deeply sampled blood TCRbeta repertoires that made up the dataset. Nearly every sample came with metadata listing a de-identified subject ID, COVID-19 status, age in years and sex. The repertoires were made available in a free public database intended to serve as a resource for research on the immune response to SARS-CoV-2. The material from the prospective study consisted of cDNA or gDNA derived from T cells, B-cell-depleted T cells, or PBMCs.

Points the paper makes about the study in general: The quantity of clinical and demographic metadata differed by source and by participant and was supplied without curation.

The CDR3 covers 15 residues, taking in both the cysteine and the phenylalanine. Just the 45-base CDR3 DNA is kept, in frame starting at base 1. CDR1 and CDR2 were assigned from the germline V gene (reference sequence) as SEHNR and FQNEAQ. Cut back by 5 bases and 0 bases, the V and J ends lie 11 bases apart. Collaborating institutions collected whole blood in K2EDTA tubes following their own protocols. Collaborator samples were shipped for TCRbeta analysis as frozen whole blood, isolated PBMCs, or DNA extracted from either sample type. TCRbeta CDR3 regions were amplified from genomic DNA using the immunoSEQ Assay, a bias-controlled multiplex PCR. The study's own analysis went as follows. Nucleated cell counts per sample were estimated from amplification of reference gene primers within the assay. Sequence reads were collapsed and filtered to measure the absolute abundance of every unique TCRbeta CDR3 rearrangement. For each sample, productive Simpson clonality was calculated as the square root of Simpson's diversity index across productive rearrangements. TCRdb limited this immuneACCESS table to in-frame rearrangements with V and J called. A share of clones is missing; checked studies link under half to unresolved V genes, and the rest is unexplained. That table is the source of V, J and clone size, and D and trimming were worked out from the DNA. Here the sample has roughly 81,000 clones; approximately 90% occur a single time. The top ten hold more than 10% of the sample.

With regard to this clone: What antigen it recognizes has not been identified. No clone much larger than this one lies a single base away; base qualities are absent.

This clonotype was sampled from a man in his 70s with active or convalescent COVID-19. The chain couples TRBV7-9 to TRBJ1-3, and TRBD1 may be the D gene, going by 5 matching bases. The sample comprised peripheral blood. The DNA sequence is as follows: TGTGCCAGCAGCCCGGACACCTACTCTGGAAACACCATATATTTT. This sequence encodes CASSPDTYSGNTIYF.